This T cell receptor beta chain was recorded in a study of persistence of HIV-infected CD4 T cells. Regarding this clone: The target antigen is unknown.

The CDR3 totals 13 residues. CDR1 is GTSNPN, CDR2 SVGIG, per germline (reference sequence). Between the trimmed V and J ends, which lost 2 bases and 3 bases, there was a span of 8 bases. This was the immunoSEQ version 4 assay in survey mode. The method was immunoSEQ multiplex PCR; TCRdb's version includes in-frame clones alone and lacks a portion of them. The sample lists roughly 45,000 clones, around 90% occurring once. Cells were stimulated nonspecifically with anti-CD3/anti-CD28 magnetic beads. Sorting of responding CD4+ T cells relied on upregulated CD40 ligand together with CD69. V is TRBV30 and J is TRBJ1-5; D gene ambiguous. The sequence derives from an adult man with HIV who was CMV-seropositive. This specimen consisted of CD4+ T cells sorted from PBMCs after roughly 17-hour stimulation, obtained from a patient who received antiretroviral therapy. The CDR3 is CAWSLRNNQPQHF. The CDR3 nucleotides are TGTGCCTGGAGTCTCCGTAACAATCAGCCCCAGCATTTT.